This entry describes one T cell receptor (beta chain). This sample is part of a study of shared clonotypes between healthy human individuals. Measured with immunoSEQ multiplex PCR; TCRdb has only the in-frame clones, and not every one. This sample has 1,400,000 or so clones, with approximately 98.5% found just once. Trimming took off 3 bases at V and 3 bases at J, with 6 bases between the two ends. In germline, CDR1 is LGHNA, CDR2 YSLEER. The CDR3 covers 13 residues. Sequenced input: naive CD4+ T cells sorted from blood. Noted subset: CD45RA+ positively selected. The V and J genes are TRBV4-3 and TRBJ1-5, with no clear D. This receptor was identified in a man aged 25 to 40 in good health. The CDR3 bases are TGCGCCAGCAGCCAGAGGGTCAATCAGCCCCAGCATTTT. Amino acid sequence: CASSQRVNQPQHF.